The rows below give T cell receptor beta chains drawn from one sample of a study of radiation and T cells in renal cell carcinoma. Clones were sequenced by immunoSEQ multiplex PCR, and TCRdb holds only the in-frame ones, with some missing. This sample yields about 150,000 clones, of which roughly 90% are seen a single time; 10% to 15% belongs to the top ten. The sample in question was blood, obtained from a patient whose treatment included radiotherapy and nephrectomy. These receptors all stem from a woman aged 50 to 60 with renal cell carcinoma. CDR3s include the opening cysteine and the closing phenylalanine or tryptophan. Each record gives: CDR3 DNA, CDR3 protein, D gene, clone size, J gene, V gene. D genes are given only for firm matches. Part of the rows lack a size; the others show once, few, many or a class for expanded clones.

DNA: TGTGCCAGCAGCGTAGGACTGAACTACGAGCAGTACTTC
CDR3: CASSVGLNYEQYF
D: -
size: -
J: TRBJ2-7
V: TRBV9

DNA: TGTGCCAGCAATCCGGGCCGATCCCAAACCGGGGAGCTGTTTTTT
CDR3: CASNPGRSQTGELFF
D: -
size: -
J: TRBJ2-2
V: TRBV5-5

DNA: TGTGCCAGCAGTTTAAGGGACAGGACCTACGAGCAGTACTTC
CDR3: CASSLRDRTYEQYF
D: TRBD1
size: -
J: TRBJ2-7
V: TRBV27

DNA: TGTGCCAGCAGCTCTTTAGCGCGCGCGATGACTAATGAAAAACTGTTTTTT
CDR3: CASSSLARAMTNEKLFF
D: -
size: -
J: TRBJ1-4
V: TRBV11-2

DNA: TGTGCCTGGTCGACAGGGTTGTCCTACAATGAGCAGTTCTTC
CDR3: CAWSTGLSYNEQFF
D: TRBD1
size: -
J: TRBJ2-1
V: TRBV30

DNA: TGTGCCAGCAGCTCGCAGGGAAGCGGGGCCAAAAACATTCAGTACTTC
CDR3: CASSSQGSGAKNIQYF
D: -
size: -
J: TRBJ2-4
V: TRBV7-8

DNA: TGTGCCAGCAGCGTAGGAGGTAGCGGGGTAGGAGAGACCCAGTACTTC
CDR3: CASSVGGSGVGETQYF
D: TRBD2
size: -
J: TRBJ2-5
V: TRBV9

DNA: TGTGCCAGCAGAGGGAGCCAGACCTTCAGCAATCAGCCCCAGCATTTT
CDR3: CASRGSQTFSNQPQHF
D: -
size: few
J: TRBJ1-5
V: TRBV2

DNA: TGCGCCAGCAGCTCGACTAGTATCCGAGAGACCCAGTACTTC
CDR3: CASSSTSIRETQYF
D: -
size: -
J: TRBJ2-5
V: TRBV5-1

DNA: TGTGCCAGCAGGCTGAACGGCGAAGAGCAGTACTTC
CDR3: CASRLNGEEQYF
D: -
size: -
J: TRBJ2-7
V: TRBV6-1

DNA: TGTGCCAGTTCTAAGGAGGATCAGCTGGGGCGAAACATTCAGTACTTC
CDR3: CASSKEDQLGRNIQYF
D: -
size: once
J: TRBJ2-4
V: TRBV19

DNA: TGTGCCAGCAGCTCTCCCCGAAATTCACCCCTCCACTTT
CDR3: CASSSPRNSPLHF
D: -
size: -
J: TRBJ1-6
V: TRBV11-2

DNA: TGCGCCAGCAGCTGGACTAGCGGGGGAGTGACCGGGGAGCTGTTTTTT
CDR3: CASSWTSGGVTGELFF
D: TRBD2
size: -
J: TRBJ2-2
V: TRBV5-1

DNA: TGCAGCGTCCGGACTAGCGGAGATACGCAGTATTTT
CDR3: CSVRTSGDTQYF
D: TRBD2
size: -
J: TRBJ2-3
V: TRBV29-1

DNA: TGTGCCAGCAGCCCCCTTGGGCTAGATACGCAGTATTTT
CDR3: CASSPLGLDTQYF
D: -
size: -
J: TRBJ2-3
V: TRBV9

DNA: TGTGCCAGTAGATATGGGACAGGGGACCTGAACACTGAAGCTTTCTTT
CDR3: CASRYGTGDLNTEAFF
D: TRBD1
size: -
J: TRBJ1-1
V: TRBV19

DNA: TGTGCCAGCTCACCGACAGGGGTTAATGAAAAACTGTTTTTT
CDR3: CASSPTGVNEKLFF
D: TRBD1
size: few
J: TRBJ1-4
V: TRBV18

DNA: TGTGCCAGCAGCCCGATATCGGACAGGGGTGGACAAGAGACCCAGTACTTC
CDR3: CASSPISDRGGQETQYF
D: TRBD1
size: -
J: TRBJ2-5
V: TRBV7-8

DNA: TGTGCCAGCTCAAGTCGAGGGGACAGCATTGAGCCCCAGCATTTT
CDR3: CASSSRGDSIEPQHF
D: TRBD1
size: -
J: TRBJ1-5
V: TRBV9

DNA: TGTGCCAGCAGTGATTCAGCCCCCTACGAGCAGTACTTC
CDR3: CASSDSAPYEQYF
D: -
size: once
J: TRBJ2-7
V: TRBV2

DNA: TGTGCCAGCAGTGAAGCTGGGATCCCCTACAATGAGCAGTTCTTC
CDR3: CASSEAGIPYNEQFF
D: -
size: -
J: TRBJ2-1
V: TRBV6-1

DNA: TGTGCCAGCAGCCAAGTCAACAGGGGGCGGGAGCAGTACTTC
CDR3: CASSQVNRGREQYF
D: TRBD1
size: -
J: TRBJ2-7
V: TRBV11-2

DNA: TGTGCCAGTAGTTTAGCGGGGGGAAGCAATGAGCAGTTCTTC
CDR3: CASSLAGGSNEQFF
D: TRBD2
size: -
J: TRBJ2-1
V: TRBV19

DNA: TGTGCCAGCGGCTCCGGGAGTGGATATGGCTACACCTTC
CDR3: CASGSGSGYGYTF
D: -
size: -
J: TRBJ1-2
V: TRBV2

DNA: TGTGCCAGCAGTTATTGGGGGCCGGGGGAGACCCAGTACTTC
CDR3: CASSYWGPGETQYF
D: -
size: once
J: TRBJ2-5
V: TRBV6-5

DNA: TGTGCCAGCAGCTTATGGGACAGGGTACCTGGAAACACCATATATTTT
CDR3: CASSLWDRVPGNTIYF
D: TRBD1
size: -
J: TRBJ1-3
V: TRBV7-2

DNA: TGCGCCAGCAGCCTTCCTTACGCCAGGGCAGGTGGCTACACCTTC
CDR3: CASSLPYARAGGYTF
D: -
size: -
J: TRBJ1-2
V: TRBV4-1

DNA: TGTGCCAGTAGTGAACAGGATAACACTGAAGCTTTCTTT
CDR3: CASSEQDNTEAFF
D: -
size: -
J: TRBJ1-1
V: TRBV19

DNA: TGTGCCAGCAGTTTACTGGCTAATGAAAAACTGTTTTTT
CDR3: CASSLLANEKLFF
D: -
size: -
J: TRBJ1-4
V: TRBV28

DNA: TGTGCCAGCAGCGTTGTCCGGGGGGCCGCGCCAAACAATGAGCAGTTCTTC
CDR3: CASSVVRGAAPNNEQFF
D: -
size: -
J: TRBJ2-1
V: TRBV9

DNA: TGCGCCAGCAGCATTTGGACAGGCAGAAATGAAAAACTGTTTTTT
CDR3: CASSIWTGRNEKLFF
D: TRBD1
size: -
J: TRBJ1-4
V: TRBV5-1

DNA: TGTGCCATCAGTGAAGGAGACTTCCGGGCGGGCACAGATACGCAGTATTTT
CDR3: CAISEGDFRAGTDTQYF
D: -
size: -
J: TRBJ2-3
V: TRBV10-3

DNA: TGTGCCAGCAGGCGACAGGGGAACACTGAAGCTTTCTTT
CDR3: CASRRQGNTEAFF
D: TRBD1
size: -
J: TRBJ1-1
V: TRBV6-6

DNA: TGTGCCAGCAGGCGGACGGAAGGGACCTCCAATCAGCCCCAGCATTTT
CDR3: CASRRTEGTSNQPQHF
D: -
size: -
J: TRBJ1-5
V: TRBV2

DNA: TGTGCCAGCAGTTACTCGACGCCCTACCAAGAGACCCAGTACTTC
CDR3: CASSYSTPYQETQYF
D: -
size: -
J: TRBJ2-5
V: TRBV6-5

DNA: TGTGCCATCAGTGAGGGGACAGGCTCCTACGAGCAGTACTTC
CDR3: CAISEGTGSYEQYF
D: TRBD1
size: -
J: TRBJ2-7
V: TRBV10-3

DNA: TGTGCCAGCAGCTTGTCTGGCAGGGGGCGCCAGTTGGAAAAACTGTTTTTT
CDR3: CASSLSGRGRQLEKLFF
D: TRBD1
size: once
J: TRBJ1-4
V: TRBV5-8

DNA: TGTGCCAGCACACCGGGACGGTCCCCCTACGAGCAGTACTTC
CDR3: CASTPGRSPYEQYF
D: -
size: -
J: TRBJ2-7
V: TRBV25-1

DNA: TGTGCCAGCAGCCCTTACCGGGACTCAGGTGAGCAGTTCTTC
CDR3: CASSPYRDSGEQFF
D: -
size: -
J: TRBJ2-1
V: TRBV7-2

DNA: TGTGCCAGCAGCACGGACTTGAACACCGGGGAGCTGTTTTTT
CDR3: CASSTDLNTGELFF
D: -
size: few
J: TRBJ2-2
V: TRBV9

DNA: TGTGCCAGCATCCCGACCGACAGTTCCAACCCCTGGGAGCAGTACTTC
CDR3: CASIPTDSSNPWEQYF
D: -
size: -
J: TRBJ2-7
V: TRBV21-1

DNA: TGTGCCAGCAGCTCGCAGGGGCCCTCCTACGAGCAGTACTTC
CDR3: CASSSQGPSYEQYF
D: -
size: -
J: TRBJ2-7
V: TRBV11-2

DNA: TGTGCCAGCAGCTCGGGGACAGGGAACTATGGCTACACCTTC
CDR3: CASSSGTGNYGYTF
D: TRBD1
size: -
J: TRBJ1-2
V: TRBV7-8

DNA: TGTGCCACCAGCCCCGGGACAGTCAATAATTCACCCCTCCACTTT
CDR3: CATSPGTVNNSPLHF
D: TRBD1
size: -
J: TRBJ1-6
V: TRBV15

DNA: TGTGCCAGTAGTATAGGGTTGGAGACCCAGTACTTC
CDR3: CASSIGLETQYF
D: -
size: -
J: TRBJ2-5
V: TRBV19

DNA: TGCGCCAGCAGCCAAGGATTAGCAGGGATCTTCTCTGGAAACACCATATATTTT
CDR3: CASSQGLAGIFSGNTIYF
D: -
size: -
J: TRBJ1-3
V: TRBV4-1

DNA: TGTGCCAGCGCGAGAGTTATCGAAAAACTGTTTTTT
CDR3: CASARVIEKLFF
D: -
size: -
J: TRBJ1-4
V: TRBV2

DNA: TGCGCCAGCAGCGTGACAGGGGGCAAACCAGATACGCAGTATTTT
CDR3: CASSVTGGKPDTQYF
D: TRBD1
size: -
J: TRBJ2-3
V: TRBV5-1

DNA: TGTGCCAGCAGCTACCTGGAGACCCAGTACTTC
CDR3: CASSYLETQYF
D: -
size: many
J: TRBJ2-5
V: TRBV7-9

DNA: TGTGCCACCAGCAGAGATCCTCGGGGGGCCTACTACGAGCAGTACTTC
CDR3: CATSRDPRGAYYEQYF
D: -
size: -
J: TRBJ2-7
V: TRBV15

DNA: TGTGCCAGCAGCTTGTGGTCAACCCCTTTGAGGGGCTACACCTTC
CDR3: CASSLWSTPLRGYTF
D: -
size: -
J: TRBJ1-2
V: TRBV5-6

DNA: TGTGCCAGCAGTTTTGGGCTAGCGGGGCAAAACATTCAGTACTTC
CDR3: CASSFGLAGQNIQYF
D: TRBD2
size: -
J: TRBJ2-4
V: TRBV28

DNA: TGTGCCAGCAGTGTGGGCGGGGGCGGCACAGATACGCAGTATTTT
CDR3: CASSVGGGGTDTQYF
D: -
size: -
J: TRBJ2-3
V: TRBV6-1

DNA: TGTGCCAGCAGCTCAACTCGTACTGGAAACACCATATATTTT
CDR3: CASSSTRTGNTIYF
D: -
size: -
J: TRBJ1-3
V: TRBV11-2

DNA: TGTGCCAGTAGAAAAGGCGAGGGGGCCACTGAAGCTTTCTTT
CDR3: CASRKGEGATEAFF
D: TRBD1
size: -
J: TRBJ1-1
V: TRBV19

DNA: TGTGCCAGCAGCTTACGGGAGGGGCCGGTCAATGAGCAGTTCTTC
CDR3: CASSLREGPVNEQFF
D: TRBD2
size: -
J: TRBJ2-1
V: TRBV7-2

DNA: TGCGCCAGCAGCTTGGGTGGGGGGGCAGTGGACACTGAAGCTTTCTTT
CDR3: CASSLGGGAVDTEAFF
D: -
size: -
J: TRBJ1-1
V: TRBV5-1

DNA: TGCGCCAGCAGCTTGGCTTTCGGTGAAGGGAGCTACGAGCAGTACTTC
CDR3: CASSLAFGEGSYEQYF
D: -
size: -
J: TRBJ2-7
V: TRBV5-1

DNA: TGTGCCAGCAGTGAAAGACGGCTAGCGGGGGGGCGAGGAAGAGATACGCAGTATTTT
CDR3: CASSERRLAGGRGRDTQYF
D: TRBD2
size: once
J: TRBJ2-3
V: TRBV6-1

DNA: TGCGCCAGCAGCTTGGGGCAGAAGGCTGAAGCTTTCTTT
CDR3: CASSLGQKAEAFF
D: -
size: -
J: TRBJ1-1
V: TRBV5-1